These T cell receptor beta chains were read from a single sample in a study of control samples from healthy donors and cancer patients. Here immunoSEQ multiplex PCR was the method, and the copy in TCRdb shows in-frame clones only, minus some. The sample holds about 160,000 clones, approximately 94% seen once. The material sequenced was PBMCs. These receptor sequences come from a man aged 60 to 75 with colorectal cancer. CDR3s include the opening cysteine and the closing phenylalanine or tryptophan. The order of the fields is clone size, D gene, V gene, CDR3 length, J gene, CDR3 protein, CDR3 DNA. A D gene is named only where the DNA matches it firmly. Expanded clones are given a class, and other clones once, few, many or no size at all.

clone size: NA
D gene: TRBD1
V gene: TRBV7-9
CDR3 length: 12
J gene: TRBJ1-1
CDR3 protein: CASRRQGPEAFF
CDR3 DNA: TGTGCCAGCAGACGACAGGGGCCCGAAGCTTTCTTT

clone size: NA
D gene: TRBD1
V gene: TRBV5-1
CDR3 length: 14
J gene: TRBJ1-2
CDR3 protein: CASSPGQGQLDYTF
CDR3 DNA: TGCGCCAGCAGCCCCGGACAGGGGCAGTTGGACTACACCTTC

clone size: NA
D gene: NA
V gene: TRBV5-5
CDR3 length: 14
J gene: TRBJ1-3
CDR3 protein: CASSFADFGNTIYF
CDR3 DNA: TGTGCCAGCAGCTTTGCAGATTTTGGAAACACCATATATTTT

clone size: once
D gene: NA
V gene: TRBV11-2
CDR3 length: 13
J gene: TRBJ1-2
CDR3 protein: CARGGPPNYGYTF
CDR3 DNA: TGTGCCAGGGGGGGGCCCCCTAACTATGGCTACACCTTC

clone size: NA
D gene: TRBD1
V gene: TRBV4-2
CDR3 length: 16
J gene: TRBJ2-7
CDR3 protein: CASSRRIGTGVDEQYF
CDR3 DNA: TGTGCCAGCAGCCGCCGAATTGGGACAGGGGTGGACGAGCAGTACTTC

clone size: once
D gene: TRBD1
V gene: TRBV7-9
CDR3 length: 15
J gene: TRBJ1-4
CDR3 protein: CASSLARGGPEKLFF
CDR3 DNA: TGTGCCAGCAGCTTAGCCCGAGGGGGCCCTGAAAAACTGTTTTTT

clone size: NA
D gene: NA
V gene: TRBV9
CDR3 length: 12
J gene: TRBJ2-2
CDR3 protein: CASSVVAGELFF
CDR3 DNA: TGTGCCAGCAGCGTAGTTGCCGGGGAGCTGTTTTTT

clone size: NA
D gene: NA
V gene: TRBV6-5
CDR3 length: 13
J gene: TRBJ2-5
CDR3 protein: CASSRKSQETQYF
CDR3 DNA: TGTGCCAGCAGCAGGAAAAGTCAAGAGACCCAGTACTTC

clone size: NA
D gene: NA
V gene: TRBV11-2
CDR3 length: 15
J gene: TRBJ1-4
CDR3 protein: CASSATGTTNEKLFF
CDR3 DNA: TGTGCCAGCAGCGCCACAGGGACAACTAATGAAAAACTGTTTTTT

clone size: NA
D gene: NA
V gene: TRBV29-1
CDR3 length: 14
J gene: TRBJ2-1
CDR3 protein: CSVEGTSSYNEQFF
CDR3 DNA: TGCAGCGTTGAAGGGACCAGCTCCTACAATGAGCAGTTCTTC

clone size: NA
D gene: NA
V gene: TRBV3-1/TRBV3-2
CDR3 length: 15
J gene: TRBJ2-2
CDR3 protein: CASSQMAGNTGELFF
CDR3 DNA: TGTGCCAGCAGCCAAATGGCCGGGAACACCGGGGAGCTGTTTTTT

clone size: NA
D gene: TRBD1
V gene: TRBV19
CDR3 length: 15
J gene: TRBJ2-7
CDR3 protein: CASSPPGGAVYEQYF
CDR3 DNA: TGTGCCAGTAGTCCCCCAGGGGGCGCGGTCTACGAGCAGTACTTC

clone size: NA
D gene: TRBD1
V gene: TRBV30
CDR3 length: 14
J gene: TRBJ1-2
CDR3 protein: CAWSHGTGVNGYTF
CDR3 DNA: TGTGCCTGGAGCCACGGCACAGGGGTAAACGGCTACACCTTC

clone size: NA
D gene: TRBD1
V gene: TRBV24-1
CDR3 length: 16
J gene: TRBJ1-4
CDR3 protein: CATSVAPGQGEEKLFF
CDR3 DNA: TGTGCCACCAGTGTCGCCCCCGGACAGGGTGAGGAAAAACTGTTTTTT

clone size: NA
D gene: NA
V gene: TRBV28
CDR3 length: 14
J gene: TRBJ1-2
CDR3 protein: CASSPRGPNYGYTF
CDR3 DNA: TGTGCCAGCAGTCCCCGGGGGCCCAACTATGGCTACACCTTC

clone size: NA
D gene: NA
V gene: TRBV7-9
CDR3 length: 14
J gene: TRBJ1-1
CDR3 protein: CASTRKDENTEAFF
CDR3 DNA: TGTGCCAGCACTAGGAAGGATGAGAACACTGAAGCTTTCTTT

clone size: NA
D gene: TRBD1
V gene: TRBV5-1
CDR3 length: 17
J gene: TRBJ1-1
CDR3 protein: CASSPVPGQGAGTEAFF
CDR3 DNA: TGCGCCAGCAGCCCAGTCCCGGGACAGGGGGCTGGCACTGAAGCTTTCTTT

clone size: NA
D gene: TRBD1
V gene: TRBV5-4
CDR3 length: 15
J gene: TRBJ1-6
CDR3 protein: CASSQGTAYNSPLHF
CDR3 DNA: TGTGCCAGCAGCCAAGGGACAGCCTATAATTCACCCCTCCACTTT

clone size: NA
D gene: TRBD2
V gene: TRBV5-5
CDR3 length: 15
J gene: TRBJ2-2
CDR3 protein: CASSFGGTNTGELFF
CDR3 DNA: TGTGCCAGCAGCTTCGGGGGGACGAACACCGGGGAGCTGTTTTTT

clone size: NA
D gene: TRBD2
V gene: TRBV4-3
CDR3 length: 14
J gene: TRBJ2-1
CDR3 protein: CASSQLAGGNEQFF
CDR3 DNA: TGCGCCAGCAGCCAGCTAGCGGGGGGCAATGAGCAGTTCTTC

clone size: NA
D gene: TRBD2
V gene: TRBV5-6
CDR3 length: 16
J gene: TRBJ2-3
CDR3 protein: CASSYRRGGGTDTQYF
CDR3 DNA: TGTGCCAGCAGCTATAGGCGGGGGGGCGGCACAGATACGCAGTATTTT

clone size: once
D gene: NA
V gene: TRBV9
CDR3 length: 14
J gene: TRBJ1-1
CDR3 protein: CASSARSRATEAFF
CDR3 DNA: TGTGCCAGCAGCGCTCGTAGTAGGGCGACTGAAGCTTTCTTT

clone size: NA
D gene: NA
V gene: TRBV3-1/TRBV3-2
CDR3 length: 12
J gene: TRBJ1-5
CDR3 protein: CASSQLGQPQHF
CDR3 DNA: TGTGCCAGCAGCCAGCTCGGTCAGCCCCAGCATTTT

clone size: NA
D gene: NA
V gene: TRBV4-1
CDR3 length: 17
J gene: TRBJ1-2
CDR3 protein: CASSQGGRGRSNYGYTF
CDR3 DNA: TGCGCCAGCAGCCAAGGGGGCAGAGGCAGATCTAACTATGGCTACACCTTC

clone size: once
D gene: TRBD2
V gene: TRBV19
CDR3 length: 18
J gene: TRBJ2-1
CDR3 protein: CASSIDWAPGRSYNEQFF
CDR3 DNA: TGTGCCAGTAGTATAGATTGGGCCCCCGGGAGGTCCTACAATGAGCAGTTCTTC

clone size: NA
D gene: NA
V gene: TRBV19
CDR3 length: 17
J gene: TRBJ2-6
CDR3 protein: CASSIEAADSGANVLTF
CDR3 DNA: TGTGCCAGTAGTATAGAGGCGGCAGACTCTGGGGCCAACGTCCTGACTTTC

clone size: NA
D gene: NA
V gene: TRBV25-1
CDR3 length: 12
J gene: TRBJ2-5
CDR3 protein: CASSDWGETQYF
CDR3 DNA: TGTGCCAGCAGTGACTGGGGAGAGACCCAGTACTTC

clone size: NA
D gene: NA
V gene: TRBV6-5
CDR3 length: 15
J gene: TRBJ1-2
CDR3 protein: CASSYSRDLGYGYTF
CDR3 DNA: TGTGCCAGCAGTTACTCGAGGGATTTGGGCTATGGCTACACCTTC

clone size: NA
D gene: NA
V gene: TRBV6-5
CDR3 length: 16
J gene: TRBJ1-6
CDR3 protein: CASSYSPVQRNSPLHF
CDR3 DNA: TGTGCCAGCAGTTACAGCCCCGTCCAGAGGAATTCACCCCTCCACTTT

clone size: once
D gene: NA
V gene: TRBV5-5
CDR3 length: 17
J gene: TRBJ2-6
CDR3 protein: CASSLAARQPGANVLTF
CDR3 DNA: TGTGCCAGCAGCTTGGCTGCCAGGCAACCTGGGGCCAACGTCCTGACTTTC

clone size: NA
D gene: TRBD2
V gene: TRBV5-1
CDR3 length: 20
J gene: TRBJ2-6
CDR3 protein: CASSFLQTSGGTSGANVLTF
CDR3 DNA: TGCGCCAGCAGCTTCCTCCAGACTAGCGGGGGAACCTCTGGGGCCAACGTCCTGACTTTC

clone size: NA
D gene: NA
V gene: TRBV24-1
CDR3 length: 14
J gene: TRBJ1-2
CDR3 protein: CATSDSGRNYGYTF
CDR3 DNA: TGTGCCACCAGTGATTCGGGCAGGAACTATGGCTACACCTTC

clone size: NA
D gene: NA
V gene: TRBV11-3
CDR3 length: 13
J gene: TRBJ2-5
CDR3 protein: CASSFGTQETQYF
CDR3 DNA: TGTGCCAGCAGCTTCGGCACCCAAGAGACCCAGTACTTC

clone size: NA
D gene: TRBD1
V gene: TRBV3-1/TRBV3-2
CDR3 length: 15
J gene: TRBJ1-6
CDR3 protein: CASSAQGATNSPLHF
CDR3 DNA: TGTGCCAGCAGCGCGCAGGGGGCTACGAATTCACCCCTCCACTTT

clone size: NA
D gene: TRBD2
V gene: TRBV12-3/TRBV12-4
CDR3 length: 12
J gene: TRBJ2-5
CDR3 protein: CASSSTRGAQYF
CDR3 DNA: TGTGCCAGCAGTTCCACCCGGGGGGCCCAGTACTTC

clone size: NA
D gene: NA
V gene: TRBV5-1
CDR3 length: 18
J gene: TRBJ2-7
CDR3 protein: CASSFLGTTQLHSYEQYF
CDR3 DNA: TGCGCCAGCAGCTTTCTCGGGACAACTCAACTCCACTCCTACGAGCAGTACTTC

clone size: NA
D gene: TRBD1
V gene: TRBV5-1
CDR3 length: 17
J gene: TRBJ2-3
CDR3 protein: CASSSGTGGLSTDTQYF
CDR3 DNA: TGCGCCAGCAGCTCCGGGACAGGTGGATTGAGCACAGATACGCAGTATTTT

clone size: NA
D gene: NA
V gene: TRBV6-5
CDR3 length: 12
J gene: TRBJ1-1
CDR3 protein: CASSYGVSEAFF
CDR3 DNA: TGTGCCAGCAGTTACGGTGTCAGTGAAGCTTTCTTT

clone size: once
D gene: NA
V gene: TRBV7-2
CDR3 length: 15
J gene: TRBJ1-1
CDR3 protein: CASSLSGWGNTEAFF
CDR3 DNA: TGTGCCAGCAGCTTATCGGGTTGGGGGAACACTGAAGCTTTCTTT

clone size: NA
D gene: NA
V gene: TRBV3-1/TRBV3-2
CDR3 length: 15
J gene: TRBJ2-7
CDR3 protein: CASSQLGGTLGEQYF
CDR3 DNA: TGTGCCAGCAGCCAACTAGGGGGAACTCTAGGGGAGCAGTACTTC

clone size: NA
D gene: NA
V gene: TRBV11-3
CDR3 length: 15
J gene: TRBJ1-3
CDR3 protein: CASSLQGGTGNTIYF
CDR3 DNA: TGTGCCAGCAGCCTACAAGGAGGTACTGGAAACACCATATATTTT

clone size: NA
D gene: NA
V gene: TRBV30
CDR3 length: 13
J gene: TRBJ1-4
CDR3 protein: CAWSPASNEKLFF
CDR3 DNA: TGTGCCTGGTCCCCTGCCTCTAATGAAAAACTGTTTTTT

clone size: few
D gene: NA
V gene: TRBV11-1
CDR3 length: 14
J gene: TRBJ1-1
CDR3 protein: CASSKDSLNTEAFF
CDR3 DNA: TGTGCCAGCAGCAAGGACAGTCTGAACACTGAAGCTTTCTTT